The present entry profiles one TCR beta chain with its context. Its specificity is not known. Only in-frame clones appear in the TCRdb table, and some are missing; sequencing was by immunoSEQ multiplex PCR. Of 32,000 or so clones listed, roughly 65% are singletons. Following a roughly 11-day culture, CD4+ T cells were purified. On days 3 and 7, fresh IL-2 medium replaced half the medium. The data are from a study of vaccination effects on CD4 cells after COVID-19. About the study: Sequencing followed a ViraFEST assay step that expanded antigen-specific CD4+ T cells with viral peptide pools. The study's findings and limits: Late after vaccination, infection- and vaccine-induced clones showed marked clonal contraction.

There are 17 residues in the CDR3. The V segment lost 5 bases and the J segment 0 bases; nucleotides outside the gene matches: 10. CDR1 and CDR2 (germline): LNHDA, SQIVND (reference sequence). The clonotype originates from a human donor who received a COVID-19 vaccine. This chain uses TRBV19 with TRBJ1-1, with 9 bases identical to TRBD1. The sample was CD4+ T cells from PBMCs cultured without peptide, taken before COVID-19 vaccination. The CDR3 sequence: CASSPKGTGRMNTEAFF. The CDR3 DNA sequence: TGTGCCAGTAGTCCAAAAGGGACAGGGAGAATGAACACTGAAGCTTTCTTT.